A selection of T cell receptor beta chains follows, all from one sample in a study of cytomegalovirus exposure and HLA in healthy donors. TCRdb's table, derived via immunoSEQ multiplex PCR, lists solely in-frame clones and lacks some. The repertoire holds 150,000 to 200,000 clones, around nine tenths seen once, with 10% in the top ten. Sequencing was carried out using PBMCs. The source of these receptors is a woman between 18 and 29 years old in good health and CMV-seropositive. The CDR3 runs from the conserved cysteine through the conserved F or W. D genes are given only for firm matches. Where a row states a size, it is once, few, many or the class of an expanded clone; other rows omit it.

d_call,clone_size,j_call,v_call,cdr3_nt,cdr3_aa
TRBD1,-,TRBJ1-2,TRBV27,TGTGCCAGCAGTCAGGGGCTACAGGGGCGACCCCTTTTC,CASSQGLQGRPLF
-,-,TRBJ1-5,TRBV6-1,TGTGCCAGCATACCAGGGGGCAATCAGCCCCAGCATTTT,CASIPGGNQPQHF
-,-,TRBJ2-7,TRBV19,TGTGCCAGTACCGCGGGAAATTACTACGAGCAGTACTTC,CASTAGNYYEQYF
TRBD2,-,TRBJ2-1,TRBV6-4,TGTGCCAGCCCGACTAGCGGGGACTACAATGAGCAGTTCTTC,CASPTSGDYNEQFF
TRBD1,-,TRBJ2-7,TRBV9,TGTGCCAGCAGCGTAGGGCAGGGGGCCTACGAGCAGTACTTC,CASSVGQGAYEQYF
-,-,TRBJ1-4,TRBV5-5,TGTGCCAGCAGCTTGGAATCGGGACAAAATGAAAAACTGTTTTTT,CASSLESGQNEKLFF
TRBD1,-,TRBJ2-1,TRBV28,TGTGCCAGCAGTTTTCACTCAGGGGGCCGCGATGAGCAGTTCTTC,CASSFHSGGRDEQFF
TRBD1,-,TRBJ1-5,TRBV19,TGTGCCAGTAGTATTGGTCCGGGACAGGGGTTCGGCAATCAGCCCCAGCATTTT,CASSIGPGQGFGNQPQHF
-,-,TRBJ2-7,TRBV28,TGTGCCAGCATACCGGCGGGAAGGTACGAGCAGTACTTC,CASIPAGRYEQYF
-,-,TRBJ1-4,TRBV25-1,TGTGCCAGTACAGATACAACTAATGAAAAACTGTTTTTT,CASTDTTNEKLFF
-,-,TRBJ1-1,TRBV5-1,TGCGCCAGCAGCTCACGGGAGAACACTGAAGCTTTCTTT,CASSSRENTEAFF
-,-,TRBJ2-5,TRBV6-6,TGTGCCAGCAGGAGAACAGGGACCCTCCAAGAGACCCAGTACTTC,CASRRTGTLQETQYF
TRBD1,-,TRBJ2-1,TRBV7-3,TGTGCCAGCAGCTTGACAGGGGGCTTCGACAATGAGCAGTTCTTC,CASSLTGGFDNEQFF
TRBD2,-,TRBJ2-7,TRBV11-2,TGTGCCAGCAGCTTCGGACTAGCGACCTCCCACGAGCAGTACTTC,CASSFGLATSHEQYF
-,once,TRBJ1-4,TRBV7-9,TGTGCCAGCAGCTTAGGACACCTTAATGAAAAACTGTTTTTT,CASSLGHLNEKLFF
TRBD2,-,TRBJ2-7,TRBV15,TGTGCCACCAGCAGAGGGAGGCTAGCGGGAGTCAACTACGAGCAGTACTTC,CATSRGRLAGVNYEQYF
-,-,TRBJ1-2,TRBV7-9,TGTGCCAGCAGCTTAGCGGGGCTTGGTCGTGGCTACACCTTC,CASSLAGLGRGYTF
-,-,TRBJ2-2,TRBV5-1,TGCGCCAGCAGCTTGGACGGGACTTCCAGATTGGAGCTGTTTTTT,CASSLDGTSRLELFF
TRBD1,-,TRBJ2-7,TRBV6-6,TGTGCCAGCAGTACCGGACAGGGCTCCTACGAGCAGTACTTC,CASSTGQGSYEQYF
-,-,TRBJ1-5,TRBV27,TGTGCCAGCAGTATCGTACCAGGGCAGCCCCAGCATTTT,CASSIVPGQPQHF
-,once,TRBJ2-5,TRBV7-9,TGTGCCAGCAGCCCGGGGGGCGGCCAAGAGACCCAGTACTTC,CASSPGGGQETQYF
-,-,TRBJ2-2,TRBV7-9,TGTGCCAGCAGCACCTCGGGGGTAGCGATCACCGGGGAGCTGTTTTTT,CASSTSGVAITGELFF
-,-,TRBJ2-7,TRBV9,TGTGCCAGCAGCGTAGCTACCGGGAGCCCCTACGAGCAGTACTTC,CASSVATGSPYEQYF
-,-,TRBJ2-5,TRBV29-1,TGCAGCGTTGCTGTAAAGACCCAGTACTTC,CSVAVKTQYF
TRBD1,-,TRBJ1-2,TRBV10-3,TGTGCCATCACTCGGACAGGGGAAGACTATGGCTACACCTTC,CAITRTGEDYGYTF
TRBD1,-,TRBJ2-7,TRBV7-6,TGTGCCAGCAGCTTAGCCGGGACAGGGATCTACGAGCAGTACTTC,CASSLAGTGIYEQYF
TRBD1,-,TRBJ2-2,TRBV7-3,TGTGCCAGCAGCTTATTGCAGACAGGGACGGGCACCGGGGAGCTGTTTTTT,CASSLLQTGTGTGELFF
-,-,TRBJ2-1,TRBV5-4,TGTGCCAGCAGCCCGGGAACGGGCTACAATGAGCAGTTCTTC,CASSPGTGYNEQFF
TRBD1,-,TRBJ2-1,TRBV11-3,TGTGCCAGCAGCTATCGACAGGGGTCAGGGGCCAATGAGCAGTTCTTC,CASSYRQGSGANEQFF
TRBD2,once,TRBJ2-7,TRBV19,TGTGCCAGTAATGAAGGACTAGCGGGAGTCTACGAGCAGTACTTC,CASNEGLAGVYEQYF
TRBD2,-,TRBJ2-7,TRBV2,TGTGCCAGCAGGGGAGCGGGGTTTGCCTACGAGCAGTACTTC,CASRGAGFAYEQYF
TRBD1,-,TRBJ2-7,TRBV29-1,TGCAGCGTCATACAGGGGAGACAGTACTTC,CSVIQGRQYF
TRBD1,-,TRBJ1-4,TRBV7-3,TGTGCCAGCAGCCCGGCCATAGGGGACAGTCGGGAAAAACTGTTTTTT,CASSPAIGDSREKLFF
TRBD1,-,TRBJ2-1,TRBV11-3,TGTGCCAGCAGCTTAGAAGGGGGCATGTACAATGAGCAGTTCTTC,CASSLEGGMYNEQFF
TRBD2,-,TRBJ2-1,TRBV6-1,TGTGCCAGCAGTGAATTCCCGGGACTAGTTCGATATGAGCAGTTCTTC,CASSEFPGLVRYEQFF
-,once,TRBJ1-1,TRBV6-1,TGTGTGTGTGGGGGCCAGATGAACACTGAAGCTTTCTTT,CVCGGQMNTEAFF
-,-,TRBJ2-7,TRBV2,TGTGCCAGCAGTCCGACCGGGTTGGAGCAGTACTTC,CASSPTGLEQYF
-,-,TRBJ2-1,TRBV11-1,TGTGCCAGCAGCTTAGGTCCCGATGAGCAGTTCTTC,CASSLGPDEQFF
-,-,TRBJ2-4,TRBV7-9,TGTGCCAGCAGCAACGACAGGAAAAACATTCAGTACTTC,CASSNDRKNIQYF
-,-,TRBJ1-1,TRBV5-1,TGCGCCAGCAGCTTGGCATTTACAACAAACACTGAAGCTTTCTTT,CASSLAFTTNTEAFF
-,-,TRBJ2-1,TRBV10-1,TGCGCCAGCAGTGAGTCGACGGCGCAGGGCGATGAGCAGTTCTTC,CASSESTAQGDEQFF
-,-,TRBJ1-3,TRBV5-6,TGTGCCAGCAGCCATGGGCCGAGAAACACCATATATTTT,CASSHGPRNTIYF
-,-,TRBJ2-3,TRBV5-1,TGCGCCAGCAGCGTGGGGAGTTTCACAGATACGCAGTATTTT,CASSVGSFTDTQYF
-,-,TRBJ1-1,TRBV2,TGTGCCAGCATGCCGGACTCGAACACTGAAGCTTTCTTT,CASMPDSNTEAFF
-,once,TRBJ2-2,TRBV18,TGTGCCAGCTCACCATCCTTGAACACCGGGGAGCTGTTTTTT,CASSPSLNTGELFF
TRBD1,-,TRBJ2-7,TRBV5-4,TGTGCCAGCAGCTTGAGGCAGGGGGTCAACGAGCAGTACTTC,CASSLRQGVNEQYF